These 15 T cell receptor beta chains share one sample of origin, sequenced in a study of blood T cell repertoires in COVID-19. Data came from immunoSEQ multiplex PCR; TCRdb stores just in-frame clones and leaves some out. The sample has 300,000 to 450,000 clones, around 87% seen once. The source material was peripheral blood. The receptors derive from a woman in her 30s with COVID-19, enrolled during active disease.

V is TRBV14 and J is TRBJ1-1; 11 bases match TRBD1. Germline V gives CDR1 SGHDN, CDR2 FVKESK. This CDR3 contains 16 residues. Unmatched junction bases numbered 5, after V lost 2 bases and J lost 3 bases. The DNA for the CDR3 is TGTGCCAGCAGCCAAAGGGTGGGACAGGGGGACACTGAAGCTTTCTTT. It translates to CASSQRVGQGDTEAFF.

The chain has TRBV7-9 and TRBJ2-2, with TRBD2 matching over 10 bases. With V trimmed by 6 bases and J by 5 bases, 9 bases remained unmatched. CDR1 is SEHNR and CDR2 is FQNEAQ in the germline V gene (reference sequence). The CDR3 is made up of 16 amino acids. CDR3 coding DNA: TGTGCCAGCAGTCCGAATAGCGGGAGGCCGACCGGGGAGCTGTTTTTT. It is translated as CASSPNSGRPTGELFF.

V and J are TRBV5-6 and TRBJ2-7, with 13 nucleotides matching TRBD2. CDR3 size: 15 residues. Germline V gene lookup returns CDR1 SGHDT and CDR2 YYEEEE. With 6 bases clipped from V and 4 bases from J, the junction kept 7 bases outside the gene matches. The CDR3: CASNVGTSGMYEQYF. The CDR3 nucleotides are TGTGCCAGCAACGTAGGGACTAGCGGGATGTACGAGCAGTACTTC.

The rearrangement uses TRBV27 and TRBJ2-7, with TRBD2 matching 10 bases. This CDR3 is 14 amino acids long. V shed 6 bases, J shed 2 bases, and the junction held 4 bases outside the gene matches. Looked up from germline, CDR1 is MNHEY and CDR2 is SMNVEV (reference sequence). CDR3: CASSGLAEPYEQYF. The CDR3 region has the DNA TGTGCCAGCAGCGGACTAGCGGAACCCTACGAGCAGTACTTC.

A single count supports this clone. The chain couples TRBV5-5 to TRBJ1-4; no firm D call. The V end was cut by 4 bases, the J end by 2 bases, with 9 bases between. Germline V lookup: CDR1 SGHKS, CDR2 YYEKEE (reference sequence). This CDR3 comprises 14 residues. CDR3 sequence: CASSLRVTNEKLFF. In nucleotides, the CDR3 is TGTGCCAGCAGCCTGAGGGTGACTAATGAAAAACTGTTTTTT.

The DNA of the CDR3 is TGTGCCAGCTCACCCTTCACCTTTAGCTCTGGGGCCAACGTCCTGACTTTC. Encoded protein: CASSPFTFSSGANVLTF. The chain couples TRBV18 to TRBJ2-6, with no clear D. Per germline, CDR1 KGHSH and CDR2 LQKENI. Trimming took off 3 bases at V and 0 bases at J, with 12 bases between the two ends. The CDR3 extends over 17 amino acids.

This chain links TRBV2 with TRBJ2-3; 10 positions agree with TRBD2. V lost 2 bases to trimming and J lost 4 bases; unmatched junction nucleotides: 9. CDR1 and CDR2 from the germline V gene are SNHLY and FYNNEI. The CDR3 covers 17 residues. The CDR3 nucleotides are TGTGCCAGCAGTGAATTCTCTAGCGGGAGTAGGCCAGATACGCAGTATTTT. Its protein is CASSEFSSGSRPDTQYF.

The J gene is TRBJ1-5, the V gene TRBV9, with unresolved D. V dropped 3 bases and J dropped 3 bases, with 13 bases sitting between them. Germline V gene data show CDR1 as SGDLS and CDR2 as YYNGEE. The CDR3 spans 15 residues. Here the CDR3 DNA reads TGTGCCAGCAGCGATGGGCCAACCCTCAATCAGCCCCAGCATTTT. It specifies CASSDGPTLNQPQHF.

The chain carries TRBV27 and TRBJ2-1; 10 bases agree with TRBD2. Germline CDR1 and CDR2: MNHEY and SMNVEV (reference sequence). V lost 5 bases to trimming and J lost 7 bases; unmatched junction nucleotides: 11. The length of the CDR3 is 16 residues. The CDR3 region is CASSPRGTSERNEQFF. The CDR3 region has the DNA TGTGCCAGCAGTCCCCGCGGGACTAGCGAGCGGAATGAGCAGTTCTTC.

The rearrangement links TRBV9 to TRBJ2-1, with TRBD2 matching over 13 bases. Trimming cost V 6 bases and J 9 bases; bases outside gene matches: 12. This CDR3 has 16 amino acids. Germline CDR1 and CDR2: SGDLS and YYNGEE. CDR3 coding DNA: TGTGCCAGCACCCTAACCGGACTAGCGGGAGTTCGTGAGCAGTTCTTC. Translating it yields CASTLTGLAGVREQFF.

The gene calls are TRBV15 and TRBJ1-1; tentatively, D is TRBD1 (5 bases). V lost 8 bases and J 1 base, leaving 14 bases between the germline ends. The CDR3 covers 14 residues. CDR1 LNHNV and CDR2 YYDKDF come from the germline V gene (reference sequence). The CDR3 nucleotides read TGTGCCACCTTCTCAGGGATGCCGAACACTGAAGCTTTCTTT. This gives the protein CATFSGMPNTEAFF.

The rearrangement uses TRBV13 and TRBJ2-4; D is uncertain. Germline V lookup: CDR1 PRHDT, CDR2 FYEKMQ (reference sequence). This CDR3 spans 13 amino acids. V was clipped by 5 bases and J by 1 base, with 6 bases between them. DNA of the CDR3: TGTGCCAGCAGCGACTCGGCCAAAAACATTCAGTACTTC. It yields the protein CASSDSAKNIQYF.

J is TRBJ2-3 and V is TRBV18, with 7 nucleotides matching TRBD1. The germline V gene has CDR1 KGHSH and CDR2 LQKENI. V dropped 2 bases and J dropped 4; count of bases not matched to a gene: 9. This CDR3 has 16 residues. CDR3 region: CASSPGTERTSDTQYF. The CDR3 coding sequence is TGTGCCAGCTCACCAGGGACAGAGAGAACTTCAGATACGCAGTATTTT. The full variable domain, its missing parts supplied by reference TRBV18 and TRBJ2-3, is NAGVMQNPRHLVRRRGQEARLRCSPMKGHSHVYWYRQLPEEGLKFMVYLQKENIIDESGMPKERFSAEFPKEGPSILRIQQVVRGDSAAYFCASSPGTERTSDTQYFGPGTRLTVL.

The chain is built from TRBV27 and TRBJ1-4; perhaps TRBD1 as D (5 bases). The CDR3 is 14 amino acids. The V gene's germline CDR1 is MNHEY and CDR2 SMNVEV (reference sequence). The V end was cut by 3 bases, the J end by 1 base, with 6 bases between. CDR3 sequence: CASSFGGTNEKLFF. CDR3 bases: TGTGCCAGCAGTTTCGGGGGAACTAATGAAAAACTGTTTTTT.

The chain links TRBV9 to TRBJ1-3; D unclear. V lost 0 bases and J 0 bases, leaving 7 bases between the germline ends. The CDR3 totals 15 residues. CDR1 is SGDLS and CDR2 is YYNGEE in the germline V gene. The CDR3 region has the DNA TGTGCCAGCAGCGTAGGCGGCAACTCTGGAAACACCATATATTTT. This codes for CASSVGGNSGNTIYF.